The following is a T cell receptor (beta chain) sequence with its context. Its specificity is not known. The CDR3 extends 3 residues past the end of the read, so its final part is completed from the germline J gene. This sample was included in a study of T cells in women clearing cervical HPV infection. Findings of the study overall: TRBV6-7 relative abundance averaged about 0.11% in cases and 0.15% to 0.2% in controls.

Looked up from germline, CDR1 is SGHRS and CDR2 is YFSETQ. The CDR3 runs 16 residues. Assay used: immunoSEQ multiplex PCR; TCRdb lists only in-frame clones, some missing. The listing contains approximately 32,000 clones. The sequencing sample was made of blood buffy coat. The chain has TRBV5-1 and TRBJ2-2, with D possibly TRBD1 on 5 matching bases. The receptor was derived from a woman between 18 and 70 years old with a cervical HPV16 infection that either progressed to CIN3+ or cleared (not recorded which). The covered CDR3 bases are TGCGCCAGCAGCTTGGAAGGGGCGAAGGGTAATGAAAAG. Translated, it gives CASSLEGAKGNEK. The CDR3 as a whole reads CASSLEGAKGNEKLFF.